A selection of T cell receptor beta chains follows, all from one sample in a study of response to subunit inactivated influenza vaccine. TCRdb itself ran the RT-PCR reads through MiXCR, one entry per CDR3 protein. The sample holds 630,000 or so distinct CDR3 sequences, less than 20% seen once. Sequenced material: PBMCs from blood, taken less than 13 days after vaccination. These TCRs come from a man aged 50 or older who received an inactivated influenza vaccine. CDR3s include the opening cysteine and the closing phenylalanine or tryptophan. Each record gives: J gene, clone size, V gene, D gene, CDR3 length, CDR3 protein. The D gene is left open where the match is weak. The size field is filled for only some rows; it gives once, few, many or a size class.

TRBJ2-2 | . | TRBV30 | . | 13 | CAWNFGNTGELFF
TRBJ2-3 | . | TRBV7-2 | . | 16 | CASSLASGPSTDTQYF
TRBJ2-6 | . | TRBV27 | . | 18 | CASGLRAARGQGANVLTF
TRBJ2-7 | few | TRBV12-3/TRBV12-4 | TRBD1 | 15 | CASTTGTDLSYEQYF
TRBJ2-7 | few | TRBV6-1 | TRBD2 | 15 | CASSPRIAGAYEQYF
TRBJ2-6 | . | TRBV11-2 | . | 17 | CASSSLRSGSGANVLTF
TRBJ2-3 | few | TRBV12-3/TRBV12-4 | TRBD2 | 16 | CASSPVASGRTDTQYF
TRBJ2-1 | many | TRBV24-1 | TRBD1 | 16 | CATSEAGQGSYNEQFF
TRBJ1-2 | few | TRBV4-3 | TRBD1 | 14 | CASSQWTGVHGYTF
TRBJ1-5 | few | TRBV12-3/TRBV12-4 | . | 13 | CASSQGWNQPQHF
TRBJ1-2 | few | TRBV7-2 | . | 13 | CASSSQPDTSYTF
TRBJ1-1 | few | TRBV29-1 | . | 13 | CSVDPDLNTEAFF
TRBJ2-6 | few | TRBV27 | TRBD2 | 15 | CASSFSGTGANVLTF
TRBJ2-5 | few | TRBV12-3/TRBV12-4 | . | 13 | CASFRTPGETQYF
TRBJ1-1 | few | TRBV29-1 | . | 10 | CSVVTVEAFF
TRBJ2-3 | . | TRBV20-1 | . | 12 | CSAKESGDVQYF
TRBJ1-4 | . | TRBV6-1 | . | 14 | CASSATGVGEKLFF
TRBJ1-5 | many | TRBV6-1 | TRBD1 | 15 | CATQAGTASNQPQHF
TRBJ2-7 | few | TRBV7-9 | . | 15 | CASSLLLDSTYEQYF
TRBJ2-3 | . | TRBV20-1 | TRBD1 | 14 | CSARGQLNTDTQYF
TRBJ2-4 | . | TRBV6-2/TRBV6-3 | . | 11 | CASSYRVIQYF
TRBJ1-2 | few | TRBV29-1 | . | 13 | CSATGISDYGYTF
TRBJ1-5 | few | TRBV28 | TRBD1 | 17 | CASSPTLGQGAGQPQHF
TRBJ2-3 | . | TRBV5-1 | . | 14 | CASSLTGYTDTQYF
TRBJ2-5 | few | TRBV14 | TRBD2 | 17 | CASSQDLGLAGRETQYF
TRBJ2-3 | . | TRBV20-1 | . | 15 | CSARGTSTHTDTQYF
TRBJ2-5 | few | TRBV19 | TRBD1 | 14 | CASSIEDRDKTQYF
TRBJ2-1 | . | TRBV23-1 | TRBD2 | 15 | CASTKAGVNRNEQFF
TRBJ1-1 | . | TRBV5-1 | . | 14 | CASSFAPTETQAFF
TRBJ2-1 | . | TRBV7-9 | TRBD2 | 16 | CASSPQGRGVYNEQFF
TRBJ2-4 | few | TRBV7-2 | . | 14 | CANYFRGAKNIQYF
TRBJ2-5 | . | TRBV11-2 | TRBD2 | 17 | CASSLVGLAGYQETQYF
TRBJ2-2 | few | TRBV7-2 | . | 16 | CASSRGGSRNTGELFF
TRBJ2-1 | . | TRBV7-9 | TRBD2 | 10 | CASSGGTSFF
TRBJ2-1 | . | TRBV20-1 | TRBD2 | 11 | CSAPQRGAQFF
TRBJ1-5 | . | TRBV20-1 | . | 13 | CSARDLRNQPQHF
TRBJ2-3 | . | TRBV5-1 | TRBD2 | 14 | CASSFSGATDTQYF
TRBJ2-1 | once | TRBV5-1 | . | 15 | CASSRGRNPSYEQFF
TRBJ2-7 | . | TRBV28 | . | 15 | CATISPGVAGSGQYF
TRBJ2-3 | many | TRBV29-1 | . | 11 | CSVVGTDTQYF
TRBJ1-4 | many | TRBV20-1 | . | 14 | CSARVGGGNEKLFF
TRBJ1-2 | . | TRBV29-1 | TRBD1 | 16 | CSVDFGTGWASGGYTF
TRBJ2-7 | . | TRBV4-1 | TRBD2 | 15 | CASSAATSGALWQYF
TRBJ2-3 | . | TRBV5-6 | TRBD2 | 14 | CASRLLGGPDTQYF
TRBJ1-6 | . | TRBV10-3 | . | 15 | CAITAGPGGNSPLHF
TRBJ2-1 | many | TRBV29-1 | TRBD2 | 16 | CSVVDSGSGRDNEQFF
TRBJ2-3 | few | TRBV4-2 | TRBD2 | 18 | CASSQGGDSGRVTDTQYF
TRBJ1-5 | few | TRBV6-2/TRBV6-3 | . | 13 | CASRDSYNQPQHF
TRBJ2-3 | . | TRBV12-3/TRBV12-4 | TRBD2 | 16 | CASSSWTSGSTDTQYF
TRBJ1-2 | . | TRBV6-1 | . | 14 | CASSVRTGNYGYTF
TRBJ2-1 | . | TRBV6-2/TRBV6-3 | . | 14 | CASSLPGVGNEQFF
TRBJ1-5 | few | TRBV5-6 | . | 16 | CASSLASRVGNQPQHF
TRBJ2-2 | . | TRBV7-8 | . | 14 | CASSYGMNTGELFF
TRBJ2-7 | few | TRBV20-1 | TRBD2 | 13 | CSALGLAGNEQYF
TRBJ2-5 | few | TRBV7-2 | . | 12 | CASSLEGPGRYF